The 24 T cell receptor beta chains below all came from one sample that was sequenced in a study of immune evolution from preneoplasia to lung adenocarcinoma. This table comes from immunoSEQ multiplex PCR, and its TCRdb copy is limited to in-frame clones, with some not included. The sample includes approximately 6,900 clones, approximately 79% of them seen just once. Material: FFPE adjacent normal lung tissue. The receptors were gathered from a person aged 65 to 85 with lung adenocarcinoma.

This chain links TRBV9 with TRBJ2-5; 8 bases agree with TRBD1. This CDR3 has 14 amino acids. Germline V gives CDR1 SGDLS, CDR2 YYNGEE. Trimming took 3 bases from V and 5 from J; bases not matched to a gene: 6. In nucleotides, the CDR3 is TGTGCCAGCAGCGCAGGACAGGGCTGGGAGACCCAGTACTTC. It is translated as CASSAGQGWETQYF.

The V call is TRBV2, the J call TRBJ1-1; no clear D. This CDR3 has 13 amino acids. The germline gives CDR1 SNHLY, CDR2 FYNNEI. V was clipped by 3 bases and J by 1 base, with 6 bases between them. CDR3 loop: CASSDDANTEAFF. Written as DNA, the CDR3 is TGTGCCAGCAGTGATGACGCGAACACTGAAGCTTTCTTT.

The chain couples TRBV10-3 to TRBJ1-3; 7 positions agree with TRBD1. The CDR3 covers 14 residues. Germline V gene lookup returns CDR1 ENHRY and CDR2 SYGVKD. With V trimmed by 10 bases and J by 3 bases, 9 bases remained unmatched. CDR3 coding DNA: TGTGCCACCCGAGAGGGGGCGAATGGAAACACCATATATTTT. Amino acids: CATREGANGNTIYF.

The V gene is TRBV10-3, the J gene TRBJ1-1; perhaps TRBD1 as D (6 bases). This CDR3 has 13 amino acids. Deletions cut 7 bases from V and 5 bases from J, with 14 bases between. Germline CDR1 and CDR2: ENHRY and SYGVKD. CDR3 nucleotide sequence: TGTGCCATCACCACAGGGTCTTGGACTGAAGCTTTCTTT. Its protein is CAITTGSWTEAFF.

V usage is TRBV19 and J usage is TRBJ1-2, with D possibly matching TRBD1 (6 bases). The CDR3 spans 13 residues. V lost 6 bases to trimming and J lost 2 bases, with 10 bases between them. Germline values: CDR1 LNHDA, CDR2 SQIVND (reference sequence). The DNA for the CDR3 is TGTGCCAGTAGCCGGGGGCCCAACTATGGCTACACCTTC. Translating it yields CASSRGPNYGYTF.

CDR3 protein: CASSQAIGLAGELFF. DNA for the CDR3: TGTGCCAGCAGCCAAGCCATAGGGCTAGCGGGGGAGCTGTTTTTT. The rearrangement links TRBV4-2 to TRBJ2-2; maybe TRBD2 (6 bases). The CDR3 sequence is 15 residues long. Germline loops: CDR1 LGHNA, CDR2 YNFKEQ. V lost 1 base, J lost 8 bases, and 14 bases lay in between.

This chain links TRBV6-5 with TRBJ1-1; D possibly corresponds to TRBD1 (6 bases). The germline V gene has CDR1 MNHEY and CDR2 SVGAGI. This CDR3 region has 13 residues. V was cut by 3 bases and J by 5 bases, with 10 bases left in between. In DNA, the CDR3 is TGTGCCAGCAGTTATTGGGGGGCGACTGAAGCTTTCTTT. As protein: CASSYWGATEAFF.

The chain uses TRBV5-4 and TRBJ2-3; a weak D match, TRBD1 (6 bases). This CDR3 comprises 20 residues. V lost 5 bases and J lost 0, with 28 bases in between. CDR1 and CDR2 (germline): SGHNT, YYREEE (reference sequence). The CDR3 bases are TGTGCCAGCAGGCCCCCAACCGGGACATCAGGATCCTTAAGCACAGATACGCAGTATTTT. Encoded protein: CASRPPTGTSGSLSTDTQYF.

This clone was recorded only once. The chain is built from TRBV5-6 and TRBJ1-4; 8 nucleotides agree with TRBD1. This CDR3 comprises 14 residues. Germline loops: CDR1 SGHDT, CDR2 YYEEEE. The ends lost 4 bases at V and 3 bases at J; junction bases unmatched: 2. CDR3 nucleotide sequence: TGTGCCAGCAGCGCGACAGGGGCTAATGAAAAACTGTTTTTT. This codes for CASSATGANEKLFF.

The chain employs TRBV25-1 and TRBJ1-1, with D uncertain. Germline loops: CDR1 MGHDK, CDR2 SYGVNS. The V end was cut by 0 bases, the J end by 11 bases, with 10 bases between. This CDR3 is 12 amino acids long. The CDR3: CASSEYYTAAFF. CDR3 bases: TGTGCCAGCAGTGAATACTACACGGCGGCTTTCTTT.

This chain links TRBV30 with TRBJ1-3; D not resolved. In germline, CDR1 is GTSNPN, CDR2 SVGIG (reference sequence). V was cut by 2 bases and J by 7 bases, with 9 bases left in between. CDR3 length: 12 residues. In DNA form, the CDR3 reads TGTGCCTGGAGTCGAGGGTTGAACACCATATATTTT. Protein: CAWSRGLNTIYF.

The J gene is TRBJ2-3, the V gene TRBV2; the D is unclear. Germline V CDR1 and CDR2: SNHLY, FYNNEI. The CDR3 covers 14 residues. The V gene lost 2 bases and the J gene lost 0 bases, with 6 bases spanning the gap. CDR3 sequence reads: CASSELGSTDTQYF. The CDR3, as DNA: TGTGCCAGCAGTGAACTGGGGAGCACAGATACGCAGTATTTT.

The V and J genes are TRBV7-8 and TRBJ1-1; D gene ambiguous. The CDR3 has 11 amino acids. Trimming removed 2 bases at V and 8 bases at J, with 6 bases between. CDR1 is SGHVS, CDR2 FQNEAQ, per germline. In DNA, the CDR3 is TGTGCCAGCAGCTTAACCGGGGAAGCTTTCTTT. Protein: CASSLTGEAFF.

The chain is built from TRBV25-1 and TRBJ2-2; D is undetermined. Trimming stripped 6 bases from V and 5 bases from J, with 7 bases between. The germline V gene has CDR1 MGHDK and CDR2 SYGVNS. The CDR3 is 12 residues long. The CDR3 DNA reads TGTGCCAGCAGGAGAGATACCGGGGAGCTGTTTTTT. Translated: CASRRDTGELFF.

DNA of the CDR3: TGCGCCAGCAGCCAACTCCTGGACAGGCTGAGCTCCTACAATGAGCAGTTCTTC. Protein: CASSQLLDRLSSYNEQFF. The rearrangement joins TRBV4-1 to TRBJ2-1; 7 nucleotides align to TRBD1. The CDR3 extends over 18 amino acids. In germline, CDR1 is MGHRA, CDR2 YSYEKL. Losses at the gene ends were 2 bases for V and 0 bases for J; bases not matched to a gene: 10.

The chain couples TRBV30 to TRBJ2-1, with 8 positions matching TRBD1. The CDR3 covers 14 residues. Germline values: CDR1 GTSNPN, CDR2 SVGIG (reference sequence). The V segment lost 7 bases and the J segment 6 bases; nucleotides outside the gene matches: 11. In DNA form, the CDR3 reads TGTGCCTTATCCAGGGGGCATGGGGTCAATGAGCAGTTCTTC. Translation: CALSRGHGVNEQFF.

This clone was picked up a small number of times. The rearrangement joins TRBV28 to TRBJ2-1; 9 bases fit TRBD2. The ends lost 3 bases at V and 11 bases at J; junction bases unmatched: 5. The CDR3 has 13 residues. Germline V CDR1 and CDR2: MDHEN, SYDVKM. As DNA, the CDR3 is TGTGCCAGCAGTTTGGACGGACTAGCGAAGCAGTTCTTC. Residues: CASSLDGLAKQFF.

With regard to this clone: The junction departs from the called germline gene at one end, perhaps through a read error. CDR3: CTSSLSRRVAFF. The CDR3, as DNA: TGTACCAGCAGTTTAAGCCGCAGGGTTGCTTTCTTT. The J gene is TRBJ1-1, the V gene TRBV28; possibly TRBD1 for D (5 bases). CDR3 size: 12 residues. CDR1 is MDHEN, CDR2 SYDVKM, per germline.

This chain uses TRBV5-8 with TRBJ2-3, with D unresolved. The germline CDR1 and CDR2 sequences are SGHTS and YDEGEE. The CDR3 contains 15 residues. Trimming took 1 base from V and 2 from J, leaving 11 bases between them. The CDR3 is CASSLWAANTDTQYF. The CDR3 region has the DNA TGTGCCAGCAGCTTGTGGGCCGCCAACACAGATACGCAGTATTTT.

This chain links TRBV4-2 with TRBJ1-5; TRBD1 might be the D (6 bases). V was clipped by 0 bases and J by 9 bases, with 15 bases between them. The length of the CDR3 is 15 residues. CDR1 is LGHNA, CDR2 YNFKEQ, per germline. The CDR3 spells CASSQDGGGARPQHF. Here the CDR3 DNA reads TGTGCCAGCAGCCAAGATGGGGGGGGCGCACGGCCCCAGCATTTT.

This chain joins TRBV2 and TRBJ1-5, with D possibly TRBD1 on 6 matching bases. With 1 base removed from V and 0 bases from J, the gap between germline ends came to 7 bases. Germline V gene lookup returns CDR1 SNHLY and CDR2 FYNNEI. The CDR3 has 15 residues. CDR3 coding DNA: TGTGCCAGCAGTGAAGGGGACATTAGCAATCAGCCCCAGCATTTT. This encodes CASSEGDISNQPQHF. Filled out from reference TRBV2 and TRBJ1-5, the complete variable domain reads EPEVTQTPSHQVTQMGQEVILRCVPISNHLYFYWYRQILGQKVEFLVSFYNNEISEKSEIFDDQFSVERPDGSNFTLKIRSTKLEDSAMYFCASSEGDISNQPQHFGDGTRLSIL.

The rearrangement links TRBV5-1 to TRBJ1-1; no definite D call. The V gene's germline CDR1 is SGHRS and CDR2 YFSETQ. This CDR3 has 14 residues. The V and J ends lost 2 bases and 1 base respectively, with 9 bases between them. CDR3 loop: CASSLSPANTEAFF. DNA of the CDR3: TGCGCCAGCAGCTTATCCCCGGCGAACACTGAAGCTTTCTTT. Combining the CDR3 with reference TRBV5-1 and TRBJ1-1 gives the whole variable domain KAGVTQTPRYLIKTRGQQVTLSCSPISGHRSVSWYQQTPGQGLQFLFEYFSETQRNKGNFPGRFSGRQFSNSRSEMNVSTLELGDSALYLCASSLSPANTEAFFGQGTRLTVV.

In DNA, the CDR3 is TGCGCCAGCAGCGGGAGGACCACTAGTGGCTACACCTTC. It translates to CASSGRTTSGYTF. The rearrangement links TRBV5-1 to TRBJ1-2, with unresolved D. The CDR3 runs 13 residues. The germline CDR1 and CDR2 sequences are SGHRS and YFSETQ. Trimming pared 4 bases from V and 7 bases from J, leaving 14 bases between.

The chain is built from TRBV6-5 and TRBJ2-3; no clear D gene. Trimming cost V 6 bases and J 6 bases, with 7 bases left between them. The CDR3 is 11 amino acids. Germline-derived CDR1 and CDR2 are MNHEY and SVGAGI. The CDR3 here is CASRGGDTQYF. CDR3 DNA: TGTGCCAGCAGGGGTGGGGATACGCAGTATTTT.